These 30 T cell receptor beta chains came from one sample sequenced in a study of blood T cell dynamics during melanoma immunotherapy. Assay used: immunoSEQ multiplex PCR; TCRdb lists only in-frame clones, some missing. Of approximately 11,000 clones in the sample, 80% were seen once. Regarding time point: week 3, after first cycle of checkpoint inhibitor. Sequencing was performed on blood, taken from a patient treated with checkpoint blockade. The receptors stem from a human donor with melanoma.

The CDR3 sequence: CASSLDAGGTEAFF. The CDR3 bases are TGTGCCAGCAGCTTGGATGCAGGGGGTACTGAAGCTTTCTTT. The rearrangement links TRBV4-2 to TRBJ1-1; 7 bases map to TRBD1. Trimming removed 5 bases from V and 5 bases from J; junction bases left unmatched: 8. This CDR3 is 14 amino acids long. CDR1 is LGHNA and CDR2 is YNFKEQ in the germline V gene.

This clone was recorded only once. The chain recombines TRBV29-1 with TRBJ1-2; 11 bases are a match to TRBD1. The germline gives CDR1 SQVTM, CDR2 ANQGSEA. The CDR3 covers 15 residues. Trimming took 4 bases from V and 6 from J; bases not matched to a gene: 10. CDR3 DNA: TGCAGCGTTGCGTTCCGGGACAGGGGGGTACATGGCTACACCTTC. This translates into CSVAFRDRGVHGYTF.

The chain uses TRBV19 and TRBJ1-4; 7 nucleotides align to TRBD1. In germline, CDR1 is LNHDA, CDR2 SQIVND (reference sequence). The CDR3 spans 16 residues. The V and J ends lost 2 bases and 4 bases, in that order; junction bases with no gene match: 7. This CDR3 reads CASSIFTTGNNEKLFF. CDR3 nucleotide sequence: TGTGCCAGTAGTATATTCACGACAGGGAATAATGAAAAACTGTTTTTT.

V gene TRBV21-1 combines with J gene TRBJ2-4; the listed D gene, TRBD2, was not tested against the DNA. TRBV21-1 is annotated as a pseudogene. This CDR3 comprises 17 residues. CDR3 in amino acids: CASSKAETSSTKNIQYF. The DNA of the CDR3 is TGTGCCAGCAGCAAAGCGGAGACCAGCTCGACCAAAAACATTCAGTACTTC.

The chain links TRBV2 to TRBJ1-3, with unresolved D. Germline CDR1 SNHLY, CDR2 FYNNEI. The CDR3 sequence is 13 residues long. The ends were cut back, 6 bases at V and 0 bases at J, with 6 bases in the middle. The CDR3 reads CASSTPSGNTIYF. CDR3 sequence (DNA): TGTGCCAGCAGCACACCCTCTGGAAACACCATATATTTT.

The chain combines TRBV11-2 with TRBJ1-2, with unresolved D. Germline values: CDR1 SGHAT, CDR2 FQNNGV. V gave up 0 bases and J gave up 0 bases, with 8 bases separating them. The CDR3 is made up of 15 amino acids. CDR3 DNA: TGTGCCAGCAGCTTAGAGGCAGCATCTAACTATGGCTACACCTTC. Amino acid sequence: CASSLEAASNYGYTF.

The V gene is TRBV7-2, the J gene TRBJ2-1, with 7 bases matching TRBD1. This CDR3 contains 16 residues. After removal of 4 bases from V and 5 bases from J, the junction contained 11 bases not matched to a gene. Germline assignment: CDR1 SGHTA and CDR2 FQGNSA. CDR3 nucleotide sequence: TGTGCCAGCAGCTCGACGACAGGGACCATCAACAATGAGCAGTTCTTC. This codes for CASSSTTGTINNEQFF.

Points on this clone: The junction shows a germline mismatch at one end, possibly a read error. V usage is TRBV6-1 and J usage is TRBJ2-7; tentatively, D is TRBD1 (6 bases). CDR3 size: 15 residues. Germline V gives CDR1 MNHNS, CDR2 SASEGT. The CDR3 region is CASSEEFRGVYEQYF. The CDR3 DNA reads as TGTGCCAGCAGCGAAGAGTTCAGGGGAGTCTACGAGCAGTACTTC.

This chain connects TRBV6-1 to TRBJ1-6; D ambiguous. Trimming took 2 bases from V and 7 from J, leaving 6 bases between them. This CDR3 contains 13 residues. The germline V gene encodes CDR1 MNHNS and CDR2 SASEGT. CDR3 DNA: TGTGCCAGCAGTGAATTCCGGAATTCACCCCTCCACTTT. This sequence encodes CASSEFRNSPLHF.

This sequence joins TRBV28 and TRBJ2-1; 13 bases line up with TRBD2. This CDR3 region has 19 residues. Germline V lookup: CDR1 MDHEN, CDR2 SYDVKM. The V and J ends lost 7 bases and 0 bases, in that order; junction bases with no gene match: 12. As DNA, the CDR3 is TGTGCCAGCACAAGCCTGACTAGCGGGGGGCGTAGCTCCTACAATGAGCAGTTCTTC. This translates into CASTSLTSGGRSSYNEQFF.

This chain connects TRBV28 to TRBJ2-7; weak D call: TRBD1 (5 bases). The CDR3 spans 16 residues. CDR1 and CDR2 from the germline V gene are MDHEN and SYDVKM. Trimming stripped 2 bases from V and 5 bases from J, with 19 bases between. The CDR3 DNA reads TGTGCCAGCAGTTTAGGGGCGCCGGTGGGAAAACACGAGCAGTACGTC. This sequence encodes CASSLGAPVGKHEQYV.

The chain carries TRBV6-1 and TRBJ2-1; no firm D call. The CDR3 spans 15 residues. V was shortened by 1 base and J by 1 base, with 8 bases between the two germline ends. Germline CDR1 MNHNS, CDR2 SASEGT. This CDR3 reads CASSEGALSYNEQFF. Written as DNA, the CDR3 is TGTGCCAGCAGTGAAGGCGCCCTGTCCTACAATGAGCAGTTCTTC.

V is TRBV6-1 and J is TRBJ2-7; 9 positions agree with TRBD1. Trimming removed 6 bases from V and 2 bases from J; junction bases left unmatched: 8. The CDR3 sequence is 15 residues long. The germline CDR1 and CDR2 sequences are MNHNS and SASEGT. The CDR3 reads CASSKKQGATYEQYF. In DNA, the CDR3 is TGTGCCAGCAGCAAGAAACAGGGGGCAACCTACGAGCAGTACTTC.

This clone was observed a few times. The chain joins TRBV9 to TRBJ2-1, with 10 bases that match TRBD2. This CDR3 spans 16 amino acids. The V gene end was trimmed by 2 bases and the J gene end by 3 bases; junction bases not matched to a gene: 5. CDR1 and CDR2 (germline): SGDLS, YYNGEE. CDR3 protein: CASSVEGLAYYNEQFF. The CDR3, as DNA: TGTGCCAGCAGCGTTGAGGGACTAGCGTACTACAATGAGCAGTTCTTC. The complete variable domain, with remaining parts taken from reference TRBV9 and TRBJ2-1, reads DSGVTQTPKHLITATGQRVTLRCSPRSGDLSVYWYQQSLDQGLQFLIQYYNGEERAKGNILERFSAQQFPDLHSELNLSSLELGDSALYFCASSVEGLAYYNEQFFGPGTRLTVL.

The chain uses TRBV9 and TRBJ2-7; D assignment may be TRBD1 or TRBD2 (5 bases each). Deletions cut 4 bases from V and 0 bases from J, with 17 bases between. The CDR3 consists of 16 residues. Germline values: CDR1 SGDLS, CDR2 YYNGEE. In DNA form, the CDR3 reads TGTGCCAGCAGCAAACTAGGGGCGGCTAGCTCCTACGAGCAGTACTTC. Translating it yields CASSKLGAASSYEQYF.

The chain joins TRBV11-3 to TRBJ1-6; D ambiguous. V lost 0 bases, J lost 7 bases, and 4 bases lay in between. Germline CDR1 and CDR2: SGHNT and YENEEA. The CDR3 consists of 13 residues. CDR3: CASSLEFNSPLHF. In nucleotides, the CDR3 is TGTGCCAGCAGCTTAGAATTCAATTCACCCCTCCACTTT.

This clone was detected only once. The V call is TRBV6-1, the J call TRBJ2-7; TRBD1 might be the D (5 bases). Germline V gives CDR1 MNHNS, CDR2 SASEGT. The CDR3 is 13 residues long. The V end was cut by 6 bases, the J end by 0 bases, with 9 bases between. CDR3 DNA sequence: TGTGCCAGCAGACTCAGGGACTCCTACGAGCAGTACTTC. This gives the protein CASRLRDSYEQYF.

The rearrangement links TRBV5-4 to TRBJ2-2, with D possibly TRBD1 on 6 matching bases. This CDR3 contains 15 residues. Trimming shortened V by 0 bases and J by 5 bases, and 11 bases separated the two germline ends. The V gene's germline CDR1 is SGHNT and CDR2 YYREEE (reference sequence). CDR3 sequence (DNA): TGTGCCAGCAGCTTGGACAGGGCAGGGACCGGGGAGCTGTTTTTT. Amino acids: CASSLDRAGTGELFF. The full variable domain, with the rest looked up from reference TRBV5-4 and TRBJ2-2, is ETGVTQSPTHLIKTRGQQVTLRCSSQSGHNTVSWYQQALGQGPQFIFQYYREEENGRGNFPPRFSGLQFPNYSSELNVNALELDDSALYLCASSLDRAGTGELFFGEGSRLTVL.

This clone was found a few times. The J gene is TRBJ1-2, the V gene TRBV19; D might be TRBD1 (5 bases). The CDR3 is made up of 14 amino acids. Looked up from germline, CDR1 is LNHDA and CDR2 is SQIVND (reference sequence). V was pared by 4 bases and J by 4 bases, with 13 bases between. CDR3 nucleotides: TGTGCCAGTAGTAGGGGCGGGTCAGGCTATGGCTACACCTTC. The encoded protein is CASSRGGSGYGYTF.

The J gene is TRBJ2-7, the V gene TRBV30, with 13 bases lining up with TRBD2. Germline trimming cut 8 bases from V and 1 base from J; bases unmatched to any gene: 8. Germline CDR1 GTSNPN, CDR2 SVGIG (reference sequence). The CDR3 covers 15 residues. Written as DNA, the CDR3 is TGTGCCGGAAACCCGGGACTAGCGGGGTCCTACGAGCAGTACTTC. Its protein product is CAGNPGLAGSYEQYF.

J is TRBJ2-7 and V is TRBV7-6, with D unresolved. The CDR3 runs to 12 residues. Deletions cut 1 base from V and 1 base from J, with 2 bases between. Germline-derived CDR1 and CDR2 are SGHVS and FNYEAQ. The DNA of the CDR3 is TGTGCCAGCAGCTTAGTTTCCTACGAGCAGTACTTC. Encoded protein: CASSLVSYEQYF.

The rearrangement joins TRBV5-1 to TRBJ2-2; D is perhaps TRBD2 (6 bases). CDR3 length: 16 residues. V was shortened by 7 bases and J by 5 bases, with 21 bases between the two germline ends. CDR1 SGHRS and CDR2 YFSETQ come from the germline V gene. The CDR3 here is CASRAPGDPKTGELFF. The CDR3 DNA reads TGCGCCAGCCGCGCACCGGGGGACCCTAAGACCGGGGAGCTGTTTTTT. Full variable domain (outside the CDR3, taken from reference TRBV5-1 and TRBJ2-2): KAGVTQTPRYLIKTRGQQVTLSCSPISGHRSVSWYQQTPGQGLQFLFEYFSETQRNKGNFPGRFSGRQFSNSRSEMNVSTLELGDSALYLCASRAPGDPKTGELFFGEGSRLTVL.

The chain combines TRBV6-5 with TRBJ2-1, with unresolved D. The CDR3 has 11 residues. The germline CDR1 and CDR2 sequences are MNHEY and SVGAGI. The V end lost 5 bases, the J end lost 8 bases, and 7 bases lay between the germline ends. This chain's CDR3 is CASSEMDEQFF. The CDR3 region has the DNA TGTGCCAGCAGTGAAATGGATGAGCAGTTCTTC.

Notes on this clone: This sample also contains other DNA sequences that code for the same CDR3. The genes are TRBV11-2 and TRBJ1-6; D is possibly TRBD1 (5 bases). CDR1 is SGHAT, CDR2 FQNNGV, per germline. The CDR3 spans 15 residues. V lost 5 bases and J 9 bases, leaving 17 bases between the germline ends. The CDR3: CASSPSSGDTSPLHF. The CDR3 DNA follows: TGTGCCAGCAGCCCCTCCTCGGGGGATACTTCACCCCTCCACTTT.

The chain recombines TRBV4-1 with TRBJ2-1; 8 nucleotides agree with TRBD2. Germline V gives CDR1 MGHRA, CDR2 YSYEKL. This CDR3 is 15 amino acids long. V lost 0 bases and J lost 5; bases outside the gene matches: 3. DNA of the CDR3: TGCGCCAGCAGCCAAGATAGCGGGACCAACAATGAGCAGTTCTTC. Encoded protein: CASSQDSGTNNEQFF.

To note about this clone: At one end the junction does not follow the germline gene, possibly because of a read error. The chain joins TRBV5-1 to TRBJ2-7, with D possibly matching TRBD2 (6 bases). The CDR3 extends over 14 amino acids. The germline V gene encodes CDR1 SGHRS and CDR2 YFSETQ. Written as DNA, the CDR3 is TGTGCCAGCAGCTTAGGAGGGGATGTCTACGAGCAGTACTTC. Protein sequence: CASSLGGDVYEQYF.

This chain joins TRBV19 and TRBJ2-1, with 9 bases matching TRBD2. With 4 bases clipped from V and 4 bases from J, the junction kept 11 bases outside the gene matches. The CDR3 has 17 amino acids. Germline V gene sequence: CDR1 LNHDA, CDR2 SQIVND (reference sequence). CDR3 DNA sequence: TGTGCCAGTAGTAGCGAGCTAGCGGGACCCTTTTACAATGAGCAGTTCTTC. Its translation is CASSSELAGPFYNEQFF.

The CDR3 DNA follows: TGTGCCAGCAGTGAGGAGAAGAATAATTCACCCCTCCACTTT. This encodes CASSEEKNNSPLHF. The V and J genes are TRBV2 and TRBJ1-6; D is unclear. Germline V gives CDR1 SNHLY, CDR2 FYNNEI. V was pared by 3 bases and J by 5 bases, with 8 bases between. CDR3 length: 14 amino acids.

J is TRBJ1-2 and V is TRBV29-1; 8 bases match TRBD1. The J segment lost 3 bases and the V segment lost 4 bases, leaving 7 bases of the junction unmatched. The CDR3 length is 14 residues. CDR1 SQVTM and CDR2 ANQGSEA come from the germline V gene. CDR3: CSVARGQGDYGYTF. CDR3 sequence (DNA): TGCAGCGTTGCCCGCGGACAGGGCGACTATGGCTACACCTTC.

This clone was found a few times. This rearrangement joins TRBV4-2 to TRBJ2-6, with 8 nucleotides matching TRBD1. V shed 4 bases, J shed 0 bases, and the junction held 2 bases outside the gene matches. The germline gives CDR1 LGHNA, CDR2 YNFKEQ. CDR3 length: 16 amino acids. CDR3 in DNA: TGTGCCAGCAGCCCGGGACAGGCCTCTGGGGCCAACGTCCTGACTTTC. Translated, it gives CASSPGQASGANVLTF.